One and the same sample provided the 15 T cell receptor beta chains below, sequenced in a study of cytomegalovirus exposure and HLA in healthy donors. PCR primers comprised 60 Vbeta and 13 Jbeta primers. Sequencing was performed with immunoSEQ multiplex PCR; in TCRdb, only in-frame clones are kept and a portion is missing. The sample records around 120,000 clones, 82% being singletons. Material for sequencing was PBMCs. The origin of the receptors is a male donor in good health and CMV-seropositive.

The V and J genes are TRBV11-3 and TRBJ2-3, with TRBD2 matching over 12 bases. The V gene end was trimmed by 5 bases and the J gene end by 6 bases; junction bases not matched to a gene: 15. Germline V gene sequence: CDR1 SGHNT, CDR2 YENEEA. CDR3 length: 18 residues. The CDR3 sequence is CASSPWGWTSGNTDTQYF. CDR3 sequence (DNA): TGTGCCAGCAGCCCCTGGGGGTGGACTAGCGGGAATACTGATACGCAGTATTTT.

In its sample, this clone was seen a few times. The rearrangement links TRBV7-8 to TRBJ2-3; a weak D match, TRBD1 (5 bases). CDR1 SGHVS and CDR2 FQNEAQ come from the germline V gene. Trimming took off 5 bases at V and 2 bases at J, with 11 bases between the two ends. CDR3 length: 14 amino acids. CDR3 sequence: CASSIDSNTDTQYF. Written as DNA, the CDR3 is TGTGCCAGCAGCATCGACAGTAACACAGATACGCAGTATTTT.

This sequence joins TRBV7-2 and TRBJ1-1; the D gene is possibly TRBD1 (6 bases). Trimming stripped 5 bases from V and 1 base from J, with 8 bases between. Germline V CDR1 and CDR2: SGHTA, FQGNSA. This CDR3 region has 13 residues. The CDR3 DNA follows: TGTGCCAGCAGCCTACAGGGGAACACTGAAGCTTTCTTT. Translated: CASSLQGNTEAFF.

This clone was observed a single time. The rearrangement uses TRBV11-2 and TRBJ1-1, with D possibly TRBD1 on 5 matching bases. Trimming took off 4 bases at V and 6 bases at J, with 12 bases between the two ends. The CDR3 sequence is 13 residues long. CDR1 is SGHAT, CDR2 FQNNGV, per germline. This CDR3 reads CASSSQGTPEAFF. CDR3 DNA sequence: TGTGCCAGCAGCTCGCAGGGTACCCCTGAAGCTTTCTTT.

The chain links TRBV15 to TRBJ2-5; 10 positions match TRBD2. The CDR3 is 16 amino acids. V was clipped by 1 base and J by 2 bases; unmatched bases: 4. Germline V gene sequence: CDR1 LNHNV, CDR2 YYDKDF (reference sequence). CDR3 in amino acids: CATSRGTSGSQETQYF. DNA for the CDR3: TGTGCCACCAGCAGAGGGACTAGCGGTAGTCAAGAGACCCAGTACTTC.

The V gene is TRBV27, the J gene TRBJ2-7, with D tentatively TRBD2 (6 bases). CDR1 MNHEY and CDR2 SMNVEV come from the germline V gene (reference sequence). Trimming shortened V by 0 bases and J by 5 bases, and 8 bases separated the two germline ends. CDR3 size: 13 residues. The CDR3 sequence is CASSLSRGNEQYF. The CDR3 coding sequence is TGTGCCAGCAGTTTATCGCGGGGCAACGAGCAGTACTTC.

The chain is built from TRBV27 and TRBJ1-3, with D perhaps TRBD1 (6 bases). V was pared by 2 bases and J by 4 bases, with 12 bases between. This CDR3 has 15 residues. Germline V gene data show CDR1 as MNHEY and CDR2 as SMNVEV (reference sequence). The CDR3: CASSLGGGRGNTIYF. The DNA for the CDR3 is TGTGCCAGCAGTTTAGGGGGCGGGAGGGGAAACACCATATATTTT.

V and J are TRBV27 and TRBJ2-1; no firm D call. V gave up 2 bases and J gave up 9 bases, with 5 bases separating them. CDR3 size: 11 residues. Looked up from germline, CDR1 is MNHEY and CDR2 is SMNVEV (reference sequence). CDR3 in amino acids: CASSLTGEQFF. The CDR3 DNA follows: TGTGCCAGCAGTTTAACGGGTGAGCAGTTCTTC.

This clone showed up just a few times. This rearrangement joins TRBV4-3 to TRBJ1-6; the D is unclear. CDR1 and CDR2 (germline): LGHNA, YSLEER. There are 13 residues in the CDR3. V was pared by 1 base and J by 8 bases, with 6 bases between. The CDR3 DNA follows: TGCGCCAGCAGCCAAGCCCGCGATTCACCCCTCCACTTT. Translating gives CASSQARDSPLHF.

The rearrangement uses TRBV7-2 and TRBJ2-1; no firm D call. The CDR3 is 13 amino acids. The germline CDR1 and CDR2 sequences are SGHTA and FQGNSA. V lost 1 base and J 10 bases, leaving 11 bases between the germline ends. DNA of the CDR3: TGTGCCAGCAGCTTAGAGGCTGCAGGCGAGCAGTTCTTC. Amino acid sequence: CASSLEAAGEQFF. Filled out from reference TRBV7-2 and TRBJ2-1, the complete variable domain reads GAGVSQSPSNKVTEKGKDVELRCDPISGHTALYWYRQSLGQGLEFLIYFQGNSAPDKSGLPSDRFSAERTGGSVSTLTIQRTQQEDSAVYLCASSLEAAGEQFFGPGTRLTVL.

The gene calls are TRBV4-3 and TRBJ2-1; 7 bases map to TRBD1. The CDR3 runs 15 residues. The V segment lost 1 base and the J segment 7 bases; nucleotides outside the gene matches: 7. The germline gives CDR1 LGHNA, CDR2 YSLEER. Here the CDR3 DNA reads TGCGCCAGCAGCCAAGTAGGGGGCGCAGGGAATGAGCAGTTCTTC. Translation: CASSQVGGAGNEQFF.

The chain uses TRBV4-3 and TRBJ2-7; weak D call: TRBD2 (6 bases). The CDR3 runs to 17 residues. V shed 0 bases and J shed 0 bases, with 15 bases lying between them. From germline, CDR1 is LGHNA and CDR2 YSLEER. CDR3 loop: CASSQDGGRFRSYEQYF. In DNA, the CDR3 is TGCGCCAGCAGCCAAGACGGAGGGCGGTTCCGCTCCTACGAGCAGTACTTC.

V gene TRBV19 combines with J gene TRBJ2-3, with TRBD2 identical over 9 bases. CDR1 and CDR2 from the germline V gene are LNHDA and SQIVND (reference sequence). The CDR3 covers 15 residues. Trimming removed 5 bases from V and 3 bases from J; junction bases left unmatched: 6. The chain's CDR3 is CASSFARGGTDTQYF. DNA of the CDR3: TGTGCCAGTAGTTTCGCGCGGGGGGGGACAGATACGCAGTATTTT.

The chain uses TRBV5-1 and TRBJ2-1; TRBD2 aligns across 8 bases. The V and J ends lost 0 bases and 2 bases, in that order; junction bases with no gene match: 1. This CDR3 region has 15 residues. Germline CDR1 is SGHRS and CDR2 is YFSETQ. DNA of the CDR3: TGCGCCAGCAGCTTGGCGGGACTAGCCTACAATGAGCAGTTCTTC. Protein product: CASSLAGLAYNEQFF.

The chain couples TRBV27 to TRBJ2-1; 13 positions agree with TRBD2. CDR1 and CDR2 (germline): MNHEY, SMNVEV (reference sequence). This CDR3 is built from 16 residues. Trimming took 7 bases from V and 1 from J; bases not matched to a gene: 4. CDR3 loop: CASTRLAGGSYNEQFF. CDR3 sequence (DNA): TGTGCCAGCACCAGACTAGCGGGAGGATCCTACAATGAGCAGTTCTTC.